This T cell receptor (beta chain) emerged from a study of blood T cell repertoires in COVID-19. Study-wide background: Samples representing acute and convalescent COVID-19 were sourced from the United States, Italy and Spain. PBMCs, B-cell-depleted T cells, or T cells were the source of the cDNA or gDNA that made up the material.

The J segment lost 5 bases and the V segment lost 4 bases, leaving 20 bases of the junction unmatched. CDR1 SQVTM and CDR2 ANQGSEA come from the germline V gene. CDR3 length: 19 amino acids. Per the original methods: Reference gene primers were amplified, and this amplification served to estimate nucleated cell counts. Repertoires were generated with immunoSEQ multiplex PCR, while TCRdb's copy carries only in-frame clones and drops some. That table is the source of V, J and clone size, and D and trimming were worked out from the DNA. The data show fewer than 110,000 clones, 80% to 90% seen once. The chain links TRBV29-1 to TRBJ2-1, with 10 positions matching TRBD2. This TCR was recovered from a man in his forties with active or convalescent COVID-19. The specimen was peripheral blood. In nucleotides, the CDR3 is TGCAGCGTTGGCCTAGCGGGAGTTTTTGAAGTCTTCTGGGACAATGAGCAGTTCTTC. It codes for CSVGLAGVFEVFWDNEQFF.